The present entry profiles one TCR beta chain with its context. As yet, its antigen is unknown. V trimming: 7 bases; J trimming: 0 bases; junction bases outside the gene matches: 6. The CDR3 has 15 amino acids. CDR1 is SNHLY, CDR2 FYNNEI, per germline. This specimen belongs to a study of cytomegalovirus exposure and HLA in healthy donors. Study-level background: Unique TCR beta sequences numbering approximately 120 million came from about 179 million T cells in an earlier analysis. General observations from the study: Among TCR beta chains of equal frequency, HLA-associated ones were more clonally expanded in a later analysis.

A multiplex PCR was run with 60 Vbeta primers and 13 Jbeta primers. Sequenced by immunoSEQ multiplex PCR; TCRdb stores in-frame clones only, minus some. The table includes about 190,000 clones, 60% to 85% detected once. The origin of this receptor is a woman under 30 in good health and CMV-seronegative. The sample was PBMCs. V is TRBV2 and J is TRBJ1-3; 7 nucleotides line up with TRBD1. The CDR3 DNA reads TGTGCCAGCACGGTGGACAGGAGCTCTGGAAACACCATATATTTT. It yields the protein CASTVDRSSGNTIYF.